This T cell receptor (beta chain) was identified during a study of spatial heterogeneity in lung cancer. As for the study in general: When available, follow-up PBMC samples taken a median of approximately 26 months after resection were sequenced.

A few counts support this clonotype. Time point here: blood at routine non-recurrence follow-up after resection. Unsorted whole RNA of tumor, nontumor lung or frozen PBMC was sequenced. TCRdb called the 5' RACE reads again in MiXCR, with one record for every CDR3 protein. Among some 120,000 distinct CDR3 sequences listed, 12% were seen once. With 3 bases clipped from V and 6 bases from J, the junction kept 10 bases outside the gene matches. Germline CDR1 MGHRA, CDR2 YSYEKL. The CDR3 runs 16 residues. The gene calls are TRBV4-1 and TRBJ2-1, with 8 bases aligning to TRBD2. The specimen comprised PBMCs, sampled at follow-up. The receptor's source is a male donor with early-stage non-small cell lung cancer. CDR3 amino acids: CASSHEGAGVRNEQFF. The CDR3 DNA follows: TGCGCCAGCAGCCACGAAGGAGCGGGGGTTCGCAATGAGCAGTTCTTC.